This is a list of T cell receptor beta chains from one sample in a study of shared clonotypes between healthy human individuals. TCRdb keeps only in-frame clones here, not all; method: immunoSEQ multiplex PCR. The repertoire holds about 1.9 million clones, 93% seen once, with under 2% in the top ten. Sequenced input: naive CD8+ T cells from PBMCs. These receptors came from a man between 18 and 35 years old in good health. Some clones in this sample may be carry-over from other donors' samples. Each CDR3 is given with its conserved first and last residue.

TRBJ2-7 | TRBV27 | CASTEGPGGSYEQYF
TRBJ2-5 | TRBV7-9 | CASSPGQGQETQYF
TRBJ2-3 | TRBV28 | CASSFTGEVTDTQYF
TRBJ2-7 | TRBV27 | CASSPTSGRSEQYF
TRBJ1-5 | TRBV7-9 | CASSLGSQPQHF
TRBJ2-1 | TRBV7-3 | CASSDGLAGTSYNEQFF
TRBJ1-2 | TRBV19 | CASSIAGTESYGYTF
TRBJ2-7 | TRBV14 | CASSQDFRGSYEQYF
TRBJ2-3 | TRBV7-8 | CASSSIAGATADTQYF
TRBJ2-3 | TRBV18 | CASSPSSGRRGDTQYF
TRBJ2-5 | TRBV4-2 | CASSQTLAETQYF
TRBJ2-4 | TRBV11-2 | CASSSRDDAGKNIQYF
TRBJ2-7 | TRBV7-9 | CASSSDVGQGAYEQYF
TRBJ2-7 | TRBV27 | CASSFVGARAEQYF
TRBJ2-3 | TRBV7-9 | CASSFRLSGSTDTQYF
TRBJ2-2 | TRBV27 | CASSLLLAGGPITGELFF
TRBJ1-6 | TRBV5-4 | CASSLGDRDNSPLHF
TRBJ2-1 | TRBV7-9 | CASSFGLAEYNEQFF
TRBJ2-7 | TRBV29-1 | CSVVIGGYEQYF
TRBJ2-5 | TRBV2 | CASKKLEETQYF
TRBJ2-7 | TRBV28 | CASSFSSYEQYF
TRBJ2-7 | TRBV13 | CASSPGRSYEQYF